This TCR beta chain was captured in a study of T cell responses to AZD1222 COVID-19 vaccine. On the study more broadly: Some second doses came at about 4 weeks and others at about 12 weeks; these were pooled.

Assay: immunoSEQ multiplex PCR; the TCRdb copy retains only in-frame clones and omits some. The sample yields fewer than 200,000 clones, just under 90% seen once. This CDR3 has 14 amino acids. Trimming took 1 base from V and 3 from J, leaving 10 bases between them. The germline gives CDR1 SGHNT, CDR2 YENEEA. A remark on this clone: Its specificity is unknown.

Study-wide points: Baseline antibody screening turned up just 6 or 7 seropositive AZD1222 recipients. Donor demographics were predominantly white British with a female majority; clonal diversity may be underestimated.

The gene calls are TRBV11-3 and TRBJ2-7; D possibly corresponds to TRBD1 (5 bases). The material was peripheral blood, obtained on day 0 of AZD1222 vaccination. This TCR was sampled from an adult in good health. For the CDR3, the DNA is TGTGCCAGCAGCTTAGGGGGCAGTAACTACGAGCAGTACTTC. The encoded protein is CASSLGGSNYEQYF.